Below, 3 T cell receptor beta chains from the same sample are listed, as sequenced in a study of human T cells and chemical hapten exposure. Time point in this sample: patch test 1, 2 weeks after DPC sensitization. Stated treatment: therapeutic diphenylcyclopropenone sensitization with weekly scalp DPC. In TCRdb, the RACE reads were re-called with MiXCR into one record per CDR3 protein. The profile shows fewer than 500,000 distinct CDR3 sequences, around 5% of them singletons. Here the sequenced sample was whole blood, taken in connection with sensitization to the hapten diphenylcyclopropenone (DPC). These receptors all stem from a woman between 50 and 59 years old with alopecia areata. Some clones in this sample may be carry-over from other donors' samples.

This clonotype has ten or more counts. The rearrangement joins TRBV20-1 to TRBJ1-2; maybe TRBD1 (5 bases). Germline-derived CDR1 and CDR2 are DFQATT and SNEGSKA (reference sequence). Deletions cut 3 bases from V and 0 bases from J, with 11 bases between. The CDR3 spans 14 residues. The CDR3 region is CSASRDGTNYGYTF. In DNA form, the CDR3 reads TGCAGTGCTAGTAGGGACGGTACTAACTATGGCTACACCTTC.

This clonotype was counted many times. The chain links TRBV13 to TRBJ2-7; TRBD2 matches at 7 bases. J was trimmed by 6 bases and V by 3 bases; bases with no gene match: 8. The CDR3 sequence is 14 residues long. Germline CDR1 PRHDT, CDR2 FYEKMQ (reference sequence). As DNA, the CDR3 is TGTGCCAGCAGCTTGGGGGGGAGGACCGCCGAGCAGTACTTC. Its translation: CASSLGGRTAEQYF.

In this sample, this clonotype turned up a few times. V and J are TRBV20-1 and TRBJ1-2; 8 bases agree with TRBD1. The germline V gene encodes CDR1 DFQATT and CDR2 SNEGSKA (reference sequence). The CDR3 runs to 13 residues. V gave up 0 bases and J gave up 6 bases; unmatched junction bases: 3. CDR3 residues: CSARDGQGDGYTF. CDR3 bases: TGCAGTGCTAGAGATGGACAGGGCGATGGCTACACCTTC.